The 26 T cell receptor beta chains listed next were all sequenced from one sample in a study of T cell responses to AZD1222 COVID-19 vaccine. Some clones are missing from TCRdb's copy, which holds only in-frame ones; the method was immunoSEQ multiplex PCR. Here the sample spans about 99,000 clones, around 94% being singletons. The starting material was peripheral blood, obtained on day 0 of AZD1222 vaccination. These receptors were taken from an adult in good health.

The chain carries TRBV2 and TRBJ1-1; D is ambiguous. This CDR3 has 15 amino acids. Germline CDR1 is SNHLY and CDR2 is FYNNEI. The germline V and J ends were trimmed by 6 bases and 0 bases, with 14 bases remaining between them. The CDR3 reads CASSEAGIMNTEAFF. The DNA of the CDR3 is TGTGCCAGCAGCGAGGCAGGTATAATGAACACTGAAGCTTTCTTT.

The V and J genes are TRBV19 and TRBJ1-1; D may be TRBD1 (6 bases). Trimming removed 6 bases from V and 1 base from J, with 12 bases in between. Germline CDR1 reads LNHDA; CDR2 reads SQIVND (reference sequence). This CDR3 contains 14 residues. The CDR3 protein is CASRVGGANTEAFF. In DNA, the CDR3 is TGTGCCAGTAGGGTCGGGGGGGCGAACACTGAAGCTTTCTTT.

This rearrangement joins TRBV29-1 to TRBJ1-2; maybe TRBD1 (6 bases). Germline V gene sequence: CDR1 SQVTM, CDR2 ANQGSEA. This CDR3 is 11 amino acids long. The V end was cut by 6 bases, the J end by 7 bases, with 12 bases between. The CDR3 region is CSVLGQSGYTF. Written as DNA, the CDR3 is TGCAGCGTGCTGGGACAATCTGGCTACACCTTC.

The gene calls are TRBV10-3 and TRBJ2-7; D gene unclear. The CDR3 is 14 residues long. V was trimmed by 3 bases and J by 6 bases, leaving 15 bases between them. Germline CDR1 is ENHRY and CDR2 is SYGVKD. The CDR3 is CAISDGLRLIEQYF. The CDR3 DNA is TGTGCCATCAGTGATGGCCTCCGGCTGATCGAGCAGTACTTC.

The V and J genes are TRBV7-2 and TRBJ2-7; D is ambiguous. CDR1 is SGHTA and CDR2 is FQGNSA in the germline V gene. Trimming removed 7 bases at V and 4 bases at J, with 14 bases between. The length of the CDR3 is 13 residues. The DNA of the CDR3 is TGTGCCAGCACCCTTCAGCCCTCGTACGAGCAGTACTTC. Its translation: CASTLQPSYEQYF.

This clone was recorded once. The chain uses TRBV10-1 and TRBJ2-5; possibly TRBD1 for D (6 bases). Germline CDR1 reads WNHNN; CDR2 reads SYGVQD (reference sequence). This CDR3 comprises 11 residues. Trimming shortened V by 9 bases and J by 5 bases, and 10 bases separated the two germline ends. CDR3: CARDSTETQYF. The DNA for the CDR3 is TGCGCCAGGGACAGCACTGAGACCCAGTACTTC.

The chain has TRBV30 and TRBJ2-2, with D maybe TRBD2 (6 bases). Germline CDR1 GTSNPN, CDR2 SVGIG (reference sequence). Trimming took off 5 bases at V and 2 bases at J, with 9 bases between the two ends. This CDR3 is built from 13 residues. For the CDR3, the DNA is TGTGCCTGGCACGGGGGAAACACCGGGGAGCTGTTTTTT. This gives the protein CAWHGGNTGELFF. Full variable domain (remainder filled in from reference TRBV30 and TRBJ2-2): SQTIHQWPATLVQPVGSPLSLECTVEGTSNPNLYWYRQAAGRGLQLLFYSVGIGQISSEVPQNLSASRPQDRQFILSSKKLLLSDSGFYLCAWHGGNTGELFFGEGSRLTVL.

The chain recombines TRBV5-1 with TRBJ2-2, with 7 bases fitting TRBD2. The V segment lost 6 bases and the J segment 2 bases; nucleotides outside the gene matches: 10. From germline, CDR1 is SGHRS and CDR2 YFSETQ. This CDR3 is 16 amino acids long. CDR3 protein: CASNRTSGVNTGELFF. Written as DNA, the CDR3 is TGCGCCAGCAATAGGACCAGCGGGGTAAACACCGGGGAGCTGTTTTTT.

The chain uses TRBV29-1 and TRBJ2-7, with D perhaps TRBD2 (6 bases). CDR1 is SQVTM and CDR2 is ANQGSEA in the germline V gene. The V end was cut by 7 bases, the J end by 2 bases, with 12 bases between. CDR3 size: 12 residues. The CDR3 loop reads CSGRDSAYEQYF. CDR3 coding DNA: TGCAGCGGGAGGGATTCCGCCTACGAGCAGTACTTC.

CDR3 protein: CASSFRSNQPQHF. In DNA form, the CDR3 reads TGTGCCAGCAGTTTCAGAAGTAATCAGCCCCAGCATTTT. This rearrangement joins TRBV2 to TRBJ1-5, with D unclear. Trimming pared 5 bases from V and 4 bases from J, leaving 9 bases between. The CDR3 extends over 13 amino acids. The V gene's germline CDR1 is SNHLY and CDR2 FYNNEI. The full variable domain, in which reference TRBV2 and TRBJ1-5 provide the parts outside the CDR3, is EPEVTQTPSHQVTQMGQEVILRCVPISNHLYFYWYRQILGQKVEFLVSFYNNEISEKSEIFDDQFSVERPDGSNFTLKIRSTKLEDSAMYFCASSFRSNQPQHFGDGTRLSIL.

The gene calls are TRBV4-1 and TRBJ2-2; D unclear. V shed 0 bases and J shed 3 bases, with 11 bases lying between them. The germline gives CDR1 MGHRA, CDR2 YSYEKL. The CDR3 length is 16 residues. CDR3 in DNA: TGCGCCAGCAGCCAAGATTCAGGAATTCACACCGGGGAGCTGTTTTTT. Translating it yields CASSQDSGIHTGELFF.

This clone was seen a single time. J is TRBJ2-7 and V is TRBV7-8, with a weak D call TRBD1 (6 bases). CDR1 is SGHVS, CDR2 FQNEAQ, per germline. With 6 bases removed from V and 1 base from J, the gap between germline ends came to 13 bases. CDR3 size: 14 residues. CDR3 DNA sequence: TGTGCCAGCAGGGTCGGGACATCTTCCTACGAGCAGTACTTC. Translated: CASRVGTSSYEQYF.

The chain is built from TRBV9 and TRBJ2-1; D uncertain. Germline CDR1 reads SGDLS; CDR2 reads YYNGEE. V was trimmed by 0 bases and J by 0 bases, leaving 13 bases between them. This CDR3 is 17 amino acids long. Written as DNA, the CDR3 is TGTGCCAGCAGCGTAGTCCCCGTGGGGATCTCCTACAATGAGCAGTTCTTC. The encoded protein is CASSVVPVGISYNEQFF. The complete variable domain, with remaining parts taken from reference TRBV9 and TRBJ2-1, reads DSGVTQTPKHLITATGQRVTLRCSPRSGDLSVYWYQQSLDQGLQFLIQYYNGEERAKGNILERFSAQQFPDLHSELNLSSLELGDSALYFCASSVVPVGISYNEQFFGPGTRLTVL.

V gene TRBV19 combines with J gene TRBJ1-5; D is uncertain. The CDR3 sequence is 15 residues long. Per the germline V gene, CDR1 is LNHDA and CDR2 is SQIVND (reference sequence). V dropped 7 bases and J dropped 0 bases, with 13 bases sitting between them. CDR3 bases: TGTGCCAGTATGTGGGCAGGAGATAGCAATCAGCCCCAGCATTTT. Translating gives CASMWAGDSNQPQHF.

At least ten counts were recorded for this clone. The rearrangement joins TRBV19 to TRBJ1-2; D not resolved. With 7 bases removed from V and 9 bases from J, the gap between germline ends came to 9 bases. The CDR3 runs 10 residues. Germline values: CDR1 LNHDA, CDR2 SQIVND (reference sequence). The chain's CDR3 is CASMGESYTF. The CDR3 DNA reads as TGTGCCAGTATGGGCGAGAGCTACACCTTC.

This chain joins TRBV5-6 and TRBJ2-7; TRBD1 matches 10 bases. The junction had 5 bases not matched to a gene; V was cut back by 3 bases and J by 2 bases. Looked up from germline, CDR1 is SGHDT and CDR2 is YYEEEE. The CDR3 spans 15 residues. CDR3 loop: CASSSPGTGAYEQYF. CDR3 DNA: TGTGCCAGCAGCTCGCCCGGGACAGGGGCCTACGAGCAGTACTTC.

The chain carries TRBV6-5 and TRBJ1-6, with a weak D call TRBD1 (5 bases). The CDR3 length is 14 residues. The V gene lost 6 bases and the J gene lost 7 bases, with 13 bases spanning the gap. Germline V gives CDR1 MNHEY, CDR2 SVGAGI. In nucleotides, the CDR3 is TGTGCCAGCAGGCGCACAGGAACCAATTCACCCCTCCACTTT. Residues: CASRRTGTNSPLHF.

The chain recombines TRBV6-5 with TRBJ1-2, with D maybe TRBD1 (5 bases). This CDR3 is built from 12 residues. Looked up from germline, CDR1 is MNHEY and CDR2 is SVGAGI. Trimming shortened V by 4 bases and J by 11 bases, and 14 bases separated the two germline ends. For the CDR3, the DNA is TGTGCCAGCAGTTCCCCAGGGAGGATTTACACCTTC. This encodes CASSSPGRIYTF.

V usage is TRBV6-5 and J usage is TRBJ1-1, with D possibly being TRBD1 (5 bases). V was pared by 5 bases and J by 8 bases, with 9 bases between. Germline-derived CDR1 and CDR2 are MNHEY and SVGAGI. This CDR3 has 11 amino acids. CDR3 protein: CASSTGTEAFF. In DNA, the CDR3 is TGTGCCAGCAGTACCGGGACGGAAGCTTTCTTT.

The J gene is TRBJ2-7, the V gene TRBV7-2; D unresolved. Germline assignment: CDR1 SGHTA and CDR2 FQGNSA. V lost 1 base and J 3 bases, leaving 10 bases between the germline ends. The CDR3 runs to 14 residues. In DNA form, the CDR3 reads TGTGCCAGCAGCTTAGATAGCACCCGCTACGAGCAGTACTTC. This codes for CASSLDSTRYEQYF.

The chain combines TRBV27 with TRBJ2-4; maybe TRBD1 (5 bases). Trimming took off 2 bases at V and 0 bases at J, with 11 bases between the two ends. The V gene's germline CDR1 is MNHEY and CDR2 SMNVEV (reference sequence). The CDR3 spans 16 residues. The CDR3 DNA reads TGTGCCAGCAGTTTAGACAGCCATCTAGCCAAAAACATTCAGTACTTC. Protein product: CASSLDSHLAKNIQYF.

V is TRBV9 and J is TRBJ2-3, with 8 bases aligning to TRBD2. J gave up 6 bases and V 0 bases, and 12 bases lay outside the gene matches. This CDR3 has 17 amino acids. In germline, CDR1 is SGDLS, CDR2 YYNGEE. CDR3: CASSVAWGLDGRDTQYF. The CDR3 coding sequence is TGTGCCAGCAGCGTAGCATGGGGACTAGATGGGCGTGATACGCAGTATTTT.

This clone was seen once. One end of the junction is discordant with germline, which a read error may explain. The CDR3 DNA is TGTGCTAGCAGCCAGGGCCTTTCTACAGATACGCAGTATTTT. It encodes CASSQGLSTDTQYF. This chain joins TRBV7-7 and TRBJ2-3; D might be TRBD1 (5 bases). Germline V lookup: CDR1 SSHAT, CDR2 FNYEAQ (reference sequence). This CDR3 is built from 14 residues. The whole variable domain, filled in from reference TRBV7-7 and TRBJ2-3, reads GAGVSQSPRYKVTKRGQDVTLRCDPISSHATLYWYQQALGQGPEFLTYFNYEAQPDKSGLPSDRFSAERPEGSISTLTIQRTEQRDSAMYRCASSQGLSTDTQYFGPGTRLTVL.

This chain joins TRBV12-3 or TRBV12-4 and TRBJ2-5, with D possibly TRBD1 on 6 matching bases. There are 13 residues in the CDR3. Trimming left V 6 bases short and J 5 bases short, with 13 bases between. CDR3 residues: CASRTGQSETQYF. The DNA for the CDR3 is TGTGCCAGCAGAACCGGACAGAGCGAGACCCAGTACTTC.

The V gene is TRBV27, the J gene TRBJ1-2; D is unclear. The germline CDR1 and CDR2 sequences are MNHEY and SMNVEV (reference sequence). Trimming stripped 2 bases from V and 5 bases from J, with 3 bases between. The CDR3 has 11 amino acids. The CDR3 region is CASSLGYGYTF. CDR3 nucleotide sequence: TGTGCCAGCAGTTTAGGTTATGGCTACACCTTC.

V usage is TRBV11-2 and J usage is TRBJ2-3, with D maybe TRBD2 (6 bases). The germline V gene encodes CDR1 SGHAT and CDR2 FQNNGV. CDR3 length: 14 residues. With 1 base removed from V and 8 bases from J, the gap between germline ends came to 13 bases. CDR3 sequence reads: CASSLARGSGTQYF. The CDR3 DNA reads TGTGCCAGCAGCTTAGCCCGGGGGAGCGGTACGCAGTATTTT.